This TCR beta chain was obtained from a study of blood T cell repertoires in COVID-19. Study summary: Sites in the United States, Italy and Spain provided acute and convalescent COVID-19 samples.

Germline V lookup: CDR1 MNHEY, CDR2 SVGEGT. This CDR3 is 14 amino acids long. V was clipped by 6 bases and J by 2 bases; unmatched bases: 5. The protocol was immunoSEQ multiplex PCR, while the TCRdb copy is restricted to in-frame clones and leaves out a portion. This sample has roughly 240,000 clones; 80% to 90% occur once, and the top ten carry 3.5% to 4%. Participant age was roughly 18 to 90 years, and participants resided in about two dozen US areas. The V and J genes are TRBV6-2 or TRBV6-3 and TRBJ2-7; 9 bases map to TRBD1. The material sequenced was PBMCs or T cells enriched from blood (not recorded which). The receptor's source is a woman between 40 and 55 years old who had been exposed to COVID-19. DNA for the CDR3: TGTGCCAGCAGCTGGACAGGGGACCCCTACGAGCAGTACTTC. This translates into CASSWTGDPYEQYF.